These T cell receptor beta chains were read from a single sample in a study of control samples from healthy donors and cancer patients. TCRdb's copy holds only in-frame clones and misses some; the assay was immunoSEQ multiplex PCR. The repertoire consists of 170,000 or so clones, with 75% to 95% occurring once and the leading ten covering just over 2%. The sample consisted of blood. The source of these receptors is a woman between 35 and 50 years old in good health. The CDR3 runs from the conserved cysteine through the conserved F or W. The D gene is left open where the match is weak. Expanded clones get a size class; other rows say once, few or many, or leave the size out.

j_gene,abundance,v_gene,d_gene,CDR3nt,CDR3aa
TRBJ1-2,.,TRBV10-2,.,TGCGCCAGCAGTGAGTCCTGGCAGGGTCGCACCTTC,CASSESWQGRTF
TRBJ1-4,.,TRBV12-3/TRBV12-4,.,TGTGCCAGCAGTTGGGGGTATGAAAAACTGTTTTTT,CASSWGYEKLFF
TRBJ1-2,once,TRBV6-5,.,TGTGCCAGCAGTTACTCGTTCTATGGAGCCGGTTATGGCTACACCTTC,CASSYSFYGAGYGYTF
TRBJ2-3,few,TRBV18,TRBD1,TGTGCCAGCTCACTTCAGGGGGTATTCACAGATACGCAGTATTTT,CASSLQGVFTDTQYF
TRBJ2-7,.,TRBV5-6,.,TGTGCCAGCAGCTTGGGCAGATCCTACGAGCAGTACTTC,CASSLGRSYEQYF
TRBJ1-3,.,TRBV12-3/TRBV12-4,.,TGTGCCAGCAGTCACAGGGCTGGAAACACCATATATTTT,CASSHRAGNTIYF
TRBJ1-1,.,TRBV3-1/TRBV3-2,TRBD1,TGTGCCAGCAGCCAACTGCGGGGACAGTCATTCACTGAAGCTTTCTTT,CASSQLRGQSFTEAFF
TRBJ2-3,.,TRBV7-9,.,TGTGCCAGCAGCCGAGAGGGGGACCGCACAGATACGCAGTATTTT,CASSREGDRTDTQYF
TRBJ1-4,.,TRBV7-9,.,TGTGCCAGCAGCTCACTCGGGGGGCTGGGGGAAAAACTGTTTTTT,CASSSLGGLGEKLFF
TRBJ1-5,.,TRBV7-6,.,TGTGCCAGCAGCTTAGTTGAAGACCAGCCCCAGCATTTT,CASSLVEDQPQHF